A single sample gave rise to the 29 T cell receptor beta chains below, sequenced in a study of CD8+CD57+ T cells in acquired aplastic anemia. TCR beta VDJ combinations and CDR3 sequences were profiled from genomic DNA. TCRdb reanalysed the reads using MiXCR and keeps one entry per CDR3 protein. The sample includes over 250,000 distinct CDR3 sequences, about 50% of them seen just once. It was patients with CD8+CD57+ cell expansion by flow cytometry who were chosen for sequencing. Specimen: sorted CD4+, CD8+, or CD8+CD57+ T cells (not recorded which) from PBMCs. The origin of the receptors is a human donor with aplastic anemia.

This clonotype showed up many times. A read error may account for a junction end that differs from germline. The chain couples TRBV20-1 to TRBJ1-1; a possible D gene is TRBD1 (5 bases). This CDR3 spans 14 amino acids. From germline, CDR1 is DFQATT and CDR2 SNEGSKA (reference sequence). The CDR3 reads CSASVGGANAEAFF. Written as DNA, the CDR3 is TGCAGTGCTAGTGTTGGCGGGGCGAACGCTGAAGCTTTCTTT.

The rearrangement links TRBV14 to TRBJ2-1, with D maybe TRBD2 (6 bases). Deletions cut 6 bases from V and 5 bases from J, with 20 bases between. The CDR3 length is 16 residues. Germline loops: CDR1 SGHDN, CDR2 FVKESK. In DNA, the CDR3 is TGTGCCAGCAGTACTAGCAGCTTAGAGGTAAACAATGAGCAGTTCTTC. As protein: CASSTSSLEVNNEQFF.

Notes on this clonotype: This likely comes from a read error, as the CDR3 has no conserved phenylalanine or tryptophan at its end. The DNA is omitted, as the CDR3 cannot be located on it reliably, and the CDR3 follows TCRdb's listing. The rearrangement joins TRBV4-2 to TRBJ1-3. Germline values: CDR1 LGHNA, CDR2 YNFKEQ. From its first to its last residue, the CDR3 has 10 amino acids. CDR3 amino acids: CASSQDQDLA.

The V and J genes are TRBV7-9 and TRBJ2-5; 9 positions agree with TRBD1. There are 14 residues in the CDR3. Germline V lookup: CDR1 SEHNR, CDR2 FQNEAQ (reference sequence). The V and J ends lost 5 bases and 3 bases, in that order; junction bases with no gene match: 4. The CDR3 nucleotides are TGTGCCAGCAGCGCCCGGGACAGGGAAGAGACCCAGTACTTC. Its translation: CASSARDREETQYF. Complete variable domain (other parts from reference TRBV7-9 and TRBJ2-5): DTGVSQNPRHKITKRGQNVTFRCDPISEHNRLYWYRQTLGQGPEFLTYFQNEAQLEKSRLLSDRFSAERPKGSFSTLEIQRTEQGDSAMYLCASSARDREETQYFGPGTRLLVL.

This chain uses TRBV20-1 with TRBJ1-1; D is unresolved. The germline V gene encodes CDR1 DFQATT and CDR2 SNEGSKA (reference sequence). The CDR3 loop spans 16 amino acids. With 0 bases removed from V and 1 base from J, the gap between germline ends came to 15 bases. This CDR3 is CSARDRLAGSNTEAFF. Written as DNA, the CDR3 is TGCAGTGCTAGAGATCGACTAGCGGGGTCGAACACTGAAGCTTTCTTT.

CDR3 sequence reads: CATREAGTPSYEQYF. CDR3 DNA sequence: TGTGCCACCAGGGAAGCCGGGACACCTTCCTACGAGCAGTACTTC. The chain recombines TRBV24-1 with TRBJ2-7; TRBD1 might be the D (6 bases). The CDR3 loop spans 15 amino acids. The ends were cut back, 7 bases at V and 1 base at J, with 16 bases in the middle. Per the germline V gene, CDR1 is KGHDR and CDR2 is SFDVKD.

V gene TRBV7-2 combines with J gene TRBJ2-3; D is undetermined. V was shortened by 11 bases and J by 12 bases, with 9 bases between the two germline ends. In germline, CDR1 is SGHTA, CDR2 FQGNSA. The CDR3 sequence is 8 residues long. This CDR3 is CARRVQYF. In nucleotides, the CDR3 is TGTGCCCGCCGGGTTCAGTATTTT. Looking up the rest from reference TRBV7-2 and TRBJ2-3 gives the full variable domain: GAGVSQSPSNKVTEKGKDVELRCDPISGHTALYWYRQSLGQGLEFLIYFQGNSAPDKSGLPSDRFSAERTGGSVSTLTIQRTQQEDSAVYLCARRVQYFGPGTRLTVL.

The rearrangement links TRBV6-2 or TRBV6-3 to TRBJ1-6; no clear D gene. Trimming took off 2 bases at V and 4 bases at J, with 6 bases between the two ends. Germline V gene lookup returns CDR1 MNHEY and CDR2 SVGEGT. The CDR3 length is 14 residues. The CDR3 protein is CASSYGGYNSPLHF. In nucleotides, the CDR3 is TGTGCCAGCAGTTACGGAGGGTATAATTCACCCCTCCACTTT.

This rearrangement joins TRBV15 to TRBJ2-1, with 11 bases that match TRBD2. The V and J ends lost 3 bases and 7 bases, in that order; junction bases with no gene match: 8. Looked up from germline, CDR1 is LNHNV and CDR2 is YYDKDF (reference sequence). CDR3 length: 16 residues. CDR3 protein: CATSSELAGVGNEQFF. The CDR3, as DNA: TGTGCCACCAGCAGTGAACTAGCGGGAGTAGGTAATGAGCAGTTCTTC.

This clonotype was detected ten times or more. CDR3 loop: CASSLDSGVNSPLHF. For the CDR3, the DNA is TGTGCCAGCAGCTTGGATAGTGGAGTTAATTCACCCCTCCACTTT. V usage is TRBV5-8 and J usage is TRBJ1-6; D gene unclear. Trimming removed 0 bases at V and 6 bases at J, with 10 bases between. Germline V CDR1 and CDR2: SGHTS, YDEGEE. The CDR3 runs 15 residues.

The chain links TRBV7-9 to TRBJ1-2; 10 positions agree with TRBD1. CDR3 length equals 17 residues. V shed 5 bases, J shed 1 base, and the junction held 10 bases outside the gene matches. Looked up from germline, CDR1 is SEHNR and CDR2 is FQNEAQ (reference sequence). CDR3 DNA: TGTGCCAGCAGCCCCAAGACAGGGGGCGCCGATAACTATGGCTACACCTTC. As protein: CASSPKTGGADNYGYTF.

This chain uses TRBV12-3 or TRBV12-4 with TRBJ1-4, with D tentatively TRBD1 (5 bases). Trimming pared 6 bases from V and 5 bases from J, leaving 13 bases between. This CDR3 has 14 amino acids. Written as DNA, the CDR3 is TGTGCCAGCAGCAATACAGGCTCCAATGAAAAACTGTTTTTT. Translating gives CASSNTGSNEKLFF.

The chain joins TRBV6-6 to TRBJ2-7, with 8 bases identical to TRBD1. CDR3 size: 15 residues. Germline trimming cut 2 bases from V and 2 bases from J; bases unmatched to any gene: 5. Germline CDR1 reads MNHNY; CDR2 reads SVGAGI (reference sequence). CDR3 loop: CASSYGRTGTYEQYF. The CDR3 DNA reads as TGTGCCAGCAGTTACGGGCGGACAGGGACCTACGAGCAGTACTTC.

DNA for the CDR3: TGTGCCAGCAGCTTAGTGGACAGCCAAGAGACCCAGTACTTC. Protein: CASSLVDSQETQYF. The J gene is TRBJ2-5, the V gene TRBV7-9, with D perhaps TRBD1 (6 bases). The CDR3 has 14 amino acids. The V end lost 1 base, the J end lost 1 base, and 7 bases lay between the germline ends. Germline V gives CDR1 SEHNR, CDR2 FQNEAQ (reference sequence).

CDR3 residues: CSASGRARETQYF. The CDR3 region has the DNA TGCAGTGCTAGCGGGAGGGCCAGGGAGACCCAGTACTTC. This rearrangement joins TRBV20-1 to TRBJ2-5; 8 bases are a match to TRBD2. The CDR3 runs 13 residues. Looked up from germline, CDR1 is DFQATT and CDR2 is SNEGSKA (reference sequence). After removal of 3 bases from V and 5 bases from J, the junction contained 5 bases not matched to a gene.

The CDR3: CASRPGLAGVATQYF. The CDR3 nucleotides read TGTGCCAGCAGGCCGGGACTAGCGGGAGTAGCTACGCAGTATTTT. The V call is TRBV7-3, the J call TRBJ2-3; 14 positions agree with TRBD2. Germline lookup yields CDR1 SGHTA and CDR2 FQGTGA. The CDR3 has 15 residues. Unmatched junction bases numbered 7, after V lost 6 bases and J lost 8 bases.

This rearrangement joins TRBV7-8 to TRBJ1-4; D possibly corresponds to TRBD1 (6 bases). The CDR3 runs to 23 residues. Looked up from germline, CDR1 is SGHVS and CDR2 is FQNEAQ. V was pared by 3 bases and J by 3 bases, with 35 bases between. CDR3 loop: CASSFAGGIAGATSMRSNEKLFF. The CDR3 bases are TGTGCCAGCAGCTTCGCGGGCGGTATAGCGGGGGCTACGAGCATGCGGTCTAATGAAAAACTGTTTTTT.

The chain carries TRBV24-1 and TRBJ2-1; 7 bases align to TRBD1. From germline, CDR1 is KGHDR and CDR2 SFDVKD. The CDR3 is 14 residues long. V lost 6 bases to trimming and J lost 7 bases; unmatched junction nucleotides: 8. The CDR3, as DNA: TGTGCCACCAGTAGGAGACAGGGAAGGAATGAGCAGTTCTTC. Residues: CATSRRQGRNEQFF.

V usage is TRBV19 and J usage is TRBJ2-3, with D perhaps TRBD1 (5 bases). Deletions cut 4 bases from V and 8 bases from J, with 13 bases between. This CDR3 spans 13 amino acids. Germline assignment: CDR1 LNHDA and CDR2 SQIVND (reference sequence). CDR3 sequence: CASSTSTDRTQYF. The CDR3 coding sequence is TGTGCCAGTAGTACTTCGACAGACCGTACGCAGTATTTT.

The CDR3 DNA follows: TGTGCCAGCAGACTAGGACAGGGGGCGGGAGCTTTCTTT. Translating it yields CASRLGQGAGAFF. This chain connects TRBV2 to TRBJ1-1, with 11 bases fitting TRBD1. The length of the CDR3 is 13 residues. CDR1 is SNHLY and CDR2 is FYNNEI in the germline V gene. Losses at the gene ends were 6 bases for V and 10 bases for J; bases not matched to a gene: 7.

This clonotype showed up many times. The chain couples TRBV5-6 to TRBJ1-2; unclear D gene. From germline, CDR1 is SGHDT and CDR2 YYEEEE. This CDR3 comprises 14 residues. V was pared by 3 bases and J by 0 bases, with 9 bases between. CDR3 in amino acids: CASSSGPANYGYTF. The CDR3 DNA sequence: TGTGCCAGCAGCTCCGGCCCAGCTAACTATGGCTACACCTTC.

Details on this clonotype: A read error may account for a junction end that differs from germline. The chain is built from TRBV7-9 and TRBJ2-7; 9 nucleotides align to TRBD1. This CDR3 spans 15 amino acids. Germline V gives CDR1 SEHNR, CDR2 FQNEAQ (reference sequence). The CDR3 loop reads CASGLGLTGGYERYF. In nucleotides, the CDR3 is TGTGCCAGCGGCTTAGGACTAACAGGGGGCTACGAGCGGTACTTC.

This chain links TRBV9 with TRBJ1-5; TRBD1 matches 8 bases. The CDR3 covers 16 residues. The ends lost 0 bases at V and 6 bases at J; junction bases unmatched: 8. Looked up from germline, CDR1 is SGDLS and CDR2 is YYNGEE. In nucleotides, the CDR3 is TGTGCCAGCAGCGTAGCTCCAGGGGGCATCAGTCAGCCCCAGCATTTT. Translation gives CASSVAPGGISQPQHF. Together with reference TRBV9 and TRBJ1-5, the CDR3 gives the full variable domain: DSGVTQTPKHLITATGQRVTLRCSPRSGDLSVYWYQQSLDQGLQFLIQYYNGEERAKGNILERFSAQQFPDLHSELNLSSLELGDSALYFCASSVAPGGISQPQHFGDGTRLSIL.

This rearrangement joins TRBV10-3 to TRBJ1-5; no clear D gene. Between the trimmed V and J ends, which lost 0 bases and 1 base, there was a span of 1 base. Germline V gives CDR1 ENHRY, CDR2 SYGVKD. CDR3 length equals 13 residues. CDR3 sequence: CAISESSNQPQHF. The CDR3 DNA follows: TGTGCCATCAGTGAGTCAAGCAATCAGCCCCAGCATTTT.

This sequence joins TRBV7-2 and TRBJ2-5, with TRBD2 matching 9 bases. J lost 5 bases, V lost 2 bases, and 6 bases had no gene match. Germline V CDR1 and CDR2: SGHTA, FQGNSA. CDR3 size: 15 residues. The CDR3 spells CASSLSSGGGETQYF. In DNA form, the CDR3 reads TGTGCCAGCAGCTTAAGTAGCGGGGGAGGTGAGACCCAGTACTTC. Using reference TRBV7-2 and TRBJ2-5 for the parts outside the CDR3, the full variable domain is GAGVSQSPSNKVTEKGKDVELRCDPISGHTALYWYRQSLGQGLEFLIYFQGNSAPDKSGLPSDRFSAERTGGSVSTLTIQRTQQEDSAVYLCASSLSSGGGETQYFGPGTRLLVL.

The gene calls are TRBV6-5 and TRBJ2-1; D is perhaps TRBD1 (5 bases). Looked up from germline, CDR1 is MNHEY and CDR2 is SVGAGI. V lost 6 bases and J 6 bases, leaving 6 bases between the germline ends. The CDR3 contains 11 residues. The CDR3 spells CASRTVNEQFF. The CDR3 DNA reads TGTGCCAGCAGGACAGTCAATGAGCAGTTCTTC.

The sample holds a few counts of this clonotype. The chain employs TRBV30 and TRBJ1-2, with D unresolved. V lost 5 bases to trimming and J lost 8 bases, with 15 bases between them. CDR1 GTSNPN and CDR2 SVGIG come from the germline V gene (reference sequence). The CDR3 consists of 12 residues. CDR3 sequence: CAWALPGGGYTF. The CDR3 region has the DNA TGTGCCTGGGCCCTCCCAGGAGGGGGCTACACCTTC.

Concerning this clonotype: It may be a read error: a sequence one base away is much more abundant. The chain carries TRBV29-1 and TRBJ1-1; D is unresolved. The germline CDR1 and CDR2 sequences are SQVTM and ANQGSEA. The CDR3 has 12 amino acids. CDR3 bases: TGCAGCGTTGAAAGCGGAAACAGTGAAGCTTTCTTT. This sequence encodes CSVESGNSEAFF.

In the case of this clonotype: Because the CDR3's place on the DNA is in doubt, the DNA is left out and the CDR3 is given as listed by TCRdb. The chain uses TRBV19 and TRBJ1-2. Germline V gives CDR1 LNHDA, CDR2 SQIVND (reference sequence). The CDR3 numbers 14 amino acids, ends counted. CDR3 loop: CASLEREGLYGYTF.